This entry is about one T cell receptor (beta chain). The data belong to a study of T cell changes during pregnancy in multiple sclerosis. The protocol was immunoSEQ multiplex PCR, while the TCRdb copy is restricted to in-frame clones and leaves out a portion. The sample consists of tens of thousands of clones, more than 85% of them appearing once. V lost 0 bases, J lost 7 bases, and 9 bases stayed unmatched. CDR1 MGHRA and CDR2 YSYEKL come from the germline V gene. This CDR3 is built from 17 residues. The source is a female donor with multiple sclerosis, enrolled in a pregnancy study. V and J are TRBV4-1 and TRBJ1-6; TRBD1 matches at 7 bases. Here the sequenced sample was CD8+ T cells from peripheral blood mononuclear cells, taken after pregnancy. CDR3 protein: CASSQDIPGQTNSPLHF. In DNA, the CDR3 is TGCGCCAGCAGCCAAGATATACCGGGACAGACAAATTCACCCCTCCACTTT.